A single count supports the clone carrying this T cell receptor beta chain. TCRdb keeps only in-frame clones here, not all; method: immunoSEQ multiplex PCR. The table shows fewer than 30,000 clones, with around nine tenths occurring only once. These data originate in a study of T cell changes during pregnancy in multiple sclerosis. Germline V gene data show CDR1 as MGHRA and CDR2 as YSYEKL. This CDR3 is built from 16 residues. V gave up 4 bases and J gave up 4 bases, with 18 bases separating them. This TCR was recovered from a female donor with multiple sclerosis, enrolled in a pregnancy study. The chain joins TRBV4-1 to TRBJ2-3; maybe TRBD2 (6 bases). The sequencing here drew on CD8+ T cells from peripheral blood mononuclear cells, taken before pregnancy. DNA for the CDR3: TGCGCCAGCAGCCTCCGGGACTCCACTGGGTCAGATACGCAGTATTTT. Protein sequence: CASSLRDSTGSDTQYF.